Listed here are 23 T cell receptor gamma chains from one sample, sequenced in a study of gamma delta lymphoproliferative disorders and STAT genes. Sequencing used genomic DNA taken from PBMCs of patients and controls. TCRdb fed the multiplex PCR reads into CATT to redo clone calling. Of some 3,000 gamma-chain clones in the sample, under 9.5% are singletons; the top ten hold about a sixth. The sequenced sample was blood. Every receptor here comes from a human donor in good health.

In its sample, this clone ranks as medium-sized (0.01 to 0.1%). The genes are TRGV10 and TRGJ1 or TRGJ2. The J gene, left out of TCRdb, was set here by checking the DNA against germline. TRGV10 is placed among ORFs of uncertain function. CDR3 length: 14 amino acids. The ends lost 8 bases at V and 8 bases at J; junction bases unmatched: 16. The CDR3 loop is CAAWDLAETNKKLF. In DNA, the CDR3 is TGTGCTGCGTGGGATTTAGCTGAAACCAATAAGAAACTCTTT.

By share, this clone ranks as medium-sized. The V call is TRGV4, the J call TRGJ1 or TRGJ2. TCRdb offers no J gene call, so here the DNA was matched to germline to obtain one. This CDR3 has 12 amino acids. The V and J ends lost 2 bases and 7 bases, in that order; junction bases with no gene match: 5. Germline V gene data show CDR1 as EGSTGY and CDR2 as YDSYTSSV. The CDR3 sequence: CATWDVGYKKLF. The DNA for the CDR3 is TGTGCCACCTGGGATGTAGGCTATAAGAAACTCTTT.

Within the sample, this clone is medium-sized (0.01 to 0.1%). The chain couples TRGV4 to TRGJ1 or TRGJ2. No J segment appears in TCRdb, so it was assigned here by matching the sequence to germline. V was pared by 2 bases and J by 4 bases, with 5 bases of the junction left unmatched. Per the germline V gene, CDR1 is EGSTGY and CDR2 is YDSYTSSV. This CDR3 contains 13 residues. In DNA form, the CDR3 reads TGTGCCACCTGGGATGCCGTCTATTATAAGAAACTCTTT. As protein: CATWDAVYYKKLF.

Within the sample, this clone is medium-sized (0.01 to 0.1%). The rearrangement uses TRGV2 and TRGJ1 or TRGJ2. TCRdb records no J gene; here it was assigned by comparing the DNA to germline. Germline V CDR1 and CDR2: EGSNGY, YDSYNSKV. Trimming at V came to 0 bases and at J to 10 bases, leaving 3 bases not matched to a gene. CDR3 length equals 11 residues. The CDR3 protein is CATWDGSKKLF. The CDR3 coding sequence is TGTGCCACCTGGGACGGGTCGAAGAAACTCTTT.

This clone is judged medium-sized (0.01 to 0.1%). This sequence joins TRGV11 and TRGJP1. The J gene, missing from TCRdb, was assigned here through DNA to germline matching. TRGV11 is marked as an open reading frame, function uncertain. The V segment lost 2 bases and the J segment 2 bases; nucleotides outside the gene matches: 5. The CDR3 is 16 residues long. CDR3 residues: CACWIRLRTTGWFKIF. The CDR3, as DNA: TGTGCCTGCTGGATTAGGCTTCGGACCACTGGTTGGTTCAAGATATTT.

This clone appeared a few times. TCRdb's protein for this DNA is that of a much larger clone and differs from the translation at residue 8, likely a read error; the protein shown is the DNA translation. V is TRGV4 and J is TRGJ1 or TRGJ2. TCRdb records no J gene; here it was assigned by comparing the DNA to germline. CDR3 length: 15 amino acids. The ends lost 0 bases at V and 0 bases at J; junction bases unmatched: 5. The germline V gene has CDR1 EGSTGY and CDR2 YDSYTSSV. In nucleotides, the CDR3 is TGTGCCACCTGGGATGGGCCCGTGAATTATTATAAGAAACTCTTT. This gives the protein CATWDGPVNYYKKLF.

This clone rates as medium-sized (0.01 to 0.1%). This chain joins TRGV9 and TRGJ1 or TRGJ2. TCRdb offers no J gene call, so here the DNA was matched to germline to obtain one. Losses at the gene ends were 2 bases for V and 6 bases for J; bases not matched to a gene: 4. Germline V gene lookup returns CDR1 GITISATS and CDR2 ISYDGTV (reference sequence). The CDR3 is 12 residues long. The CDR3 coding sequence is TGTGCCTTGTGGGAGGCGCCTTATAAGAAACTCTTT. Protein: CALWEAPYKKLF.

By sample share, this clone is medium-sized (0.01 to 0.1%). The genes are TRGV4 and TRGJ1 or TRGJ2. TCRdb is silent on the J gene; assignment here came from matching the DNA to germline. The J segment lost 1 base and the V segment lost 0 bases, leaving 9 bases of the junction unmatched. The CDR3 has 16 amino acids. Germline loops: CDR1 EGSTGY, CDR2 YDSYTSSV. Here the CDR3 DNA reads TGTGCCACCTGGGATGGGCCCCCCCTTAATTATTATAAGAAACTCTTT. It is translated as CATWDGPPLNYYKKLF.

This clone is labeled as medium-sized. J is TRGJ1 or TRGJ2 and V is TRGV2. TCRdb records no J gene; here it was assigned by comparing the DNA to germline. The CDR3 length is 10 residues. V gave up 0 bases and J gave up 12 bases; unmatched junction bases: 2. Germline CDR1 reads EGSNGY; CDR2 reads YDSYNSKV. CDR3 sequence: CATWDGSKLF. In DNA form, the CDR3 reads TGTGCCACCTGGGACGGGTCGAAACTCTTT.

There are many counts of this clone. This sequence joins TRGV9 and TRGJ1 or TRGJ2. No J gene is reported in TCRdb; it was inferred here by comparing the DNA with germline. CDR3 length: 14 residues. Germline loops: CDR1 GITISATS, CDR2 ISYDGTV (reference sequence). V lost 5 bases, J lost 3 bases, and 10 bases stayed unmatched. This chain's CDR3 is CALWGWAPYYKKLF. In DNA, the CDR3 is TGTGCCTTGTGGGGATGGGCGCCTTATTATAAGAAACTCTTT.

This clone is labeled medium-sized (0.01 to 0.1%). This chain uses TRGV10 with TRGJP1. TCRdb offers no J gene call, so here the DNA was matched to germline to obtain one. TRGV10 is assigned to the ORF class and has an uncertain function. The CDR3 has 19 residues. V trimming: 8 bases; J trimming: 4 bases; junction bases outside the gene matches: 23. Here the CDR3 reads CAAWATSSTVLNTGWFKIF. The CDR3 coding sequence is TGTGCTGCGTGGGCTACCTCTTCCACCGTCCTGAACACTGGTTGGTTCAAGATATTT.

About this clone itself: No DNA is shown, since the ends of the CDR3 on it are uncertain; the CDR3 is the one TCRdb lists. The CDR3 is CTTVPAGLAPQELGKKIKVF. J gene calling gave no result, while the V gene is TRGV11. TRGV11 is an open reading frame whose function is uncertain. The CDR3 has 20 amino acids, counting both end residues.

This clone was observed many times. The chain is built from TRGV9 and TRGJP2. TCRdb lists no J gene, so it was determined here by aligning the DNA to germline. Germline CDR1 reads GITISATS; CDR2 reads ISYDGTV (reference sequence). CDR3 length: 14 amino acids. V gave up 2 bases and J gave up 3 bases; unmatched junction bases: 3. CDR3 sequence: CALWEARSDWIKTF. The CDR3 DNA follows: TGTGCCTTGTGGGAGGCCCGTAGTGATTGGATCAAGACGTTT.

By its share, this clone is medium-sized. This rearrangement joins TRGV2 to TRGJ1 or TRGJ2. The J gene is not listed in TCRdb, so it was assigned here from a DNA match to germline. V trimming: 6 bases; J trimming: 3 bases; junction bases outside the gene matches: 11. The CDR3 contains 14 residues. Germline CDR1 and CDR2: EGSNGY and YDSYNSKV. The CDR3 protein is CATWPGLGYYKKLF. CDR3 in DNA: TGTGCCACCTGGCCCGGGTTGGGTTATTATAAGAAACTCTTT.

In this sample, this clone turned up many times. The chain has TRGV10 and TRGJ1 or TRGJ2. TCRdb gives no J gene; it was assigned here by matching the DNA to germline. TRGV10 belongs to the ORF category, with a function that is uncertain. The CDR3 length is 13 residues. The V segment lost 8 bases and the J segment 8 bases; nucleotides outside the gene matches: 13. The CDR3 nucleotides are TGTGCTGCGTGGGATTATGAACCCCATAAGAAACTCTTT. Translating gives CAAWDYEPHKKLF.

Of note for this clone: The limits of the CDR3 on the DNA are not certain, so only TCRdb's listed CDR3 is given. A V gene of TRGV10 was called, but no J gene was assigned. TRGV10 is known as an ORF, though its function is uncertain. Ends included, the CDR3 has 21 residues. The chain's CDR3 is CAAWDYPRIIIRNSLAVEQHF.

This clone is judged medium-sized (0.01 to 0.1%). The V call is TRGV8, the J call TRGJ1 or TRGJ2. The J gene comes from matching the DNA to germline here; TCRdb lacks it. CDR1 and CDR2 (germline): VENAVY, YDSYNSRV. V shed 3 bases, J shed 9 bases, and the junction held 14 bases outside the gene matches. The CDR3 extends over 14 amino acids. The chain's CDR3 is CATWDEYKKAKKLF. The CDR3 nucleotides are TGTGCCACCTGGGATGAGTATAAGAAGGCTAAGAAACTCTTT.

Within the sample, this clone is medium-sized (0.01 to 0.1%). V and J are TRGV10 and TRGJ1 or TRGJ2. Here the J gene was assigned by germline matching of the DNA, as TCRdb has none. TRGV10 is designated an ORF whose function remains uncertain. J lost 3 bases, V lost 8 bases, and 5 bases had no gene match. The CDR3 has 12 residues. The CDR3 protein is CAAWDPYYKKLF. The CDR3 DNA reads as TGTGCTGCGTGGGACCCTTATTATAAGAAACTCTTT.

This clone is large within its sample. This chain uses TRGV5 with TRGJ1 or TRGJ2. TCRdb lists no J gene, so it was determined here by aligning the DNA to germline. The length of the CDR3 is 13 residues. After removal of 3 bases from V and 8 bases from J, the junction contained 10 bases not matched to a gene. CDR1 and CDR2 (germline): VINAFY, YDVSNSKD. CDR3 in DNA: TGTGCCACCTGGGACGGCCCGTCCGATAAGAAACTCTTT. It yields the protein CATWDGPSDKKLF.

Judged by abundance, this clone is medium-sized. The V call is TRGV4, the J call TRGJ1 or TRGJ2. The J gene, left out of TCRdb, was set here by checking the DNA against germline. The CDR3 extends over 11 amino acids. V gave up 4 bases and J gave up 7 bases; unmatched junction bases: 4. The germline gives CDR1 EGSTGY, CDR2 YDSYTSSV. The CDR3 protein is CATWEGYKKLF. The CDR3, as DNA: TGTGCCACCTGGGAGGGGTATAAGAAACTCTTT.

The V and J genes are TRGV8 and TRGJ1 or TRGJ2. The J gene is not listed in TCRdb, so it was assigned here from a DNA match to germline. The germline CDR1 and CDR2 sequences are VENAVY and YDSYNSRV. The CDR3 loop spans 10 amino acids. CDR3 loop: CASSVYKKLF. In nucleotides, the CDR3 is TGTGCTTCCTCGGTTTATAAGAAACTCTTT.

Sample share makes this clone medium-sized (0.01 to 0.1%). The chain couples TRGV8 to TRGJP1. The J gene was not available in TCRdb and was assigned here by matching the DNA to germline segments. J was trimmed by 5 bases and V by 1 base; bases with no gene match: 10. Germline V gives CDR1 VENAVY, CDR2 YDSYNSRV. The CDR3 is made up of 16 amino acids. The CDR3 sequence is CATWDRVWGTGWFKIF. As DNA, the CDR3 is TGTGCCACCTGGGATAGAGTTTGGGGGACTGGTTGGTTCAAGATATTT.

This clone is medium-sized within its sample. The gene calls are TRGV8 and TRGJ1 or TRGJ2. The J gene was missing in TCRdb and was found by matching the end of the DNA to germline. Germline-derived CDR1 and CDR2 are VENAVY and YDSYNSRV. The CDR3 contains 14 residues. After removal of 6 bases from V and 1 base from J, the junction contained 9 bases not matched to a gene. CDR3 DNA sequence: TGTGCCACCTGGACAGCCACTAATTATTATAAGAAACTCTTT. This codes for CATWTATNYYKKLF.